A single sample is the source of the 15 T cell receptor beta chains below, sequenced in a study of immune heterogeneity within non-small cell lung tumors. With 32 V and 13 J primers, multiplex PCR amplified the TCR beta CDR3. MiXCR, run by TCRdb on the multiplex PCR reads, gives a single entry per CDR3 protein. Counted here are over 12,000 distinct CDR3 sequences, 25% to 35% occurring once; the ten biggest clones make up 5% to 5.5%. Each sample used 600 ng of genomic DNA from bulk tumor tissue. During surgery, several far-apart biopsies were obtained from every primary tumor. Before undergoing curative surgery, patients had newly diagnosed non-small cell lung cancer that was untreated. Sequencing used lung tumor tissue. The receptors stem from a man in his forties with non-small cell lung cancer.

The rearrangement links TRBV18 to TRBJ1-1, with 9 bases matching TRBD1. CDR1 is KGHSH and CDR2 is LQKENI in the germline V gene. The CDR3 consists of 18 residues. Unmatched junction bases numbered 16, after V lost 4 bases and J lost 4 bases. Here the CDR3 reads CASSLPGQGRGLGTEAFF. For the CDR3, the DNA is TGTGCCAGCTCACTACCCGGACAGGGGAGGGGTCTGGGCACTGAAGCTTTCTTT.

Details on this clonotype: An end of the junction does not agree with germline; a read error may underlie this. CDR3 protein: CASKRGTGPNVLTF. CDR3 DNA: TGTGCCAGCAAAAGGGGTACTGGGCCCAACGTCCTGACTTTC. The chain has TRBV6-1 and TRBJ2-6; TRBD1 might be the D (5 bases). From germline, CDR1 is MNHNS and CDR2 SASEGT. This CDR3 is built from 14 residues.

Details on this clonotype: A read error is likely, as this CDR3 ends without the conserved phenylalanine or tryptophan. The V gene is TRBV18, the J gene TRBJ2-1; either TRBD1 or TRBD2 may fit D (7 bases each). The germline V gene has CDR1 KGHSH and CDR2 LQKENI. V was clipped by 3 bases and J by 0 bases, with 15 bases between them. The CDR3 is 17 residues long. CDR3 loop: CASSPQGGVHSYNEQFL. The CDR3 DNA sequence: TGTGCCAGCTCACCCCAGGGGGGGGTTCACTCCTACAATGAGCAGTTCCTC.

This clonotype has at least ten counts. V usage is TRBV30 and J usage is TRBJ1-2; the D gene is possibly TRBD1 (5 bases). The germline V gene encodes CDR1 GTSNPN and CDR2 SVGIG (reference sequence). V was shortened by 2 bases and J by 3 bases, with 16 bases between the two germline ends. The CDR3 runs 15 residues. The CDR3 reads CAWSTLTAGYYGYTF. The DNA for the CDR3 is TGTGCCTGGAGTACTTTGACAGCGGGATACTATGGCTACACCTTC.

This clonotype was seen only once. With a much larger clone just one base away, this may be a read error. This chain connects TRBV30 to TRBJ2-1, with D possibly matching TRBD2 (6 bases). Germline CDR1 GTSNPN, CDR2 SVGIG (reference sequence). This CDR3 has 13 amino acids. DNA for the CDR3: TGTGCCTGGAGCGTGACTAGTGACTATGACCAGTTCTTC. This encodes CAWSVTSDYDQFF.

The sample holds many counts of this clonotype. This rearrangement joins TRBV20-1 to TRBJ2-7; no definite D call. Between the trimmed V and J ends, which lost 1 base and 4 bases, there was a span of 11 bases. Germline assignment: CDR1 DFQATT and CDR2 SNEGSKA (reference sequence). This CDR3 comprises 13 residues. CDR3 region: CSARGTSSYEQYF. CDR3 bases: TGCAGTGCTAGAGGTACAAGCTCGTACGAGCAGTACTTC.

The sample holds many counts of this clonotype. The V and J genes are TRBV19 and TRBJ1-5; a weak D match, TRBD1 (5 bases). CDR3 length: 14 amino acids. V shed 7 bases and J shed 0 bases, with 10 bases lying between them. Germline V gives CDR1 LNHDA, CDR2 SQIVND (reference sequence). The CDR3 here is CASTGGYSNQPQHF. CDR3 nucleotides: TGTGCCAGTACGGGGGGATATAGCAATCAGCCCCAGCATTTT.

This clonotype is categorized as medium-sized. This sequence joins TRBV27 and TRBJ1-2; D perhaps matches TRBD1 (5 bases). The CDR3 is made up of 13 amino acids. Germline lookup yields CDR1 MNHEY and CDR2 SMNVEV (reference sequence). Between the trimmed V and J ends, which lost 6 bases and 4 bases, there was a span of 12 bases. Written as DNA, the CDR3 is TGTGCCAGCAGCTTGTCGGGGGTCTATGGCTACACCTTC. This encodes CASSLSGVYGYTF.

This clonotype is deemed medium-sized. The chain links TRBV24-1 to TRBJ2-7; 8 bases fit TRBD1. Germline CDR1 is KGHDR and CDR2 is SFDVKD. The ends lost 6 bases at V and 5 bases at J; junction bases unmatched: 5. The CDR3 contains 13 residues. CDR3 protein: CATSPRGHDEQYF. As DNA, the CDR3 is TGTGCCACCAGTCCCAGGGGGCATGACGAGCAGTACTTC.

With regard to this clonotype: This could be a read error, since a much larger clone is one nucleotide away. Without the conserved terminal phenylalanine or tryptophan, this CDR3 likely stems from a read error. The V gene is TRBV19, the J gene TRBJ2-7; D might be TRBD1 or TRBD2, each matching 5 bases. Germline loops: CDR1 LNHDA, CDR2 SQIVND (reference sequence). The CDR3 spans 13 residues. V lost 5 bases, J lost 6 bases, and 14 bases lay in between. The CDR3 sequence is CASSPGTTGEQYY. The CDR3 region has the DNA TGTGCCAGTAGTCCAGGGACCACCGGCGAGCAGTACTAC.

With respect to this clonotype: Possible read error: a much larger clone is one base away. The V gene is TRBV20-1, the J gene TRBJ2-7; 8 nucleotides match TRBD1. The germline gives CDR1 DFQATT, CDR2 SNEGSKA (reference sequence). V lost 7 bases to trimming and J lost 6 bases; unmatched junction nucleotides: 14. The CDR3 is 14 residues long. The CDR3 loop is CSEEASDRVFEQYF. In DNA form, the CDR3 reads TGCAGTGAAGAGGCTTCGGACAGGGTTTTCGAGCAGTACTTC.

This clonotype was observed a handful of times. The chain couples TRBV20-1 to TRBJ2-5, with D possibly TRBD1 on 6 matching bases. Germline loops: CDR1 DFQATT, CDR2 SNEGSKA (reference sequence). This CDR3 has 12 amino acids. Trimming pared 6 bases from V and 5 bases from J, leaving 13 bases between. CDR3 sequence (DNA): TGCAGTGCCCCAGGGGAAAGGGAGACCCAGTACTTC. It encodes CSAPGERETQYF.

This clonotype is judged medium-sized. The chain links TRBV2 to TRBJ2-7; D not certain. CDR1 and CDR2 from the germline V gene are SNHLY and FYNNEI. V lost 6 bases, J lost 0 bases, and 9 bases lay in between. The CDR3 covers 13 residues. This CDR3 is CASRPRPSYEQYF. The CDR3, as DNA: TGTGCCAGCAGGCCCCGTCCCTCCTACGAGCAGTACTTC.

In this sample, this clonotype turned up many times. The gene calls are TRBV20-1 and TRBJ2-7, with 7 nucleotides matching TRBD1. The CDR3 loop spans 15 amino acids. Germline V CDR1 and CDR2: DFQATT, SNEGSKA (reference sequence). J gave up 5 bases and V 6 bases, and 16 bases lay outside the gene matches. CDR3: CSAGTDQRGYDEQYF. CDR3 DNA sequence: TGCAGTGCAGGGACAGACCAACGGGGATACGACGAGCAGTACTTC.

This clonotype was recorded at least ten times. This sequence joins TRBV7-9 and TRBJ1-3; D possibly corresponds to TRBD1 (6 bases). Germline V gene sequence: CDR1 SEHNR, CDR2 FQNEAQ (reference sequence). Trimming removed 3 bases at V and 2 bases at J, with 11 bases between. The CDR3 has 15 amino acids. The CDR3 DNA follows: TGTGCCAGCAGCTTGGGGGGGCGAGCTGGAAACACCATATATTTT. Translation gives CASSLGGRAGNTIYF.